This T cell receptor (beta chain) originates from a study of T-cell reconstitution after alpha-beta-depleted transplantation in children. Broader study findings: One year post-transplant, T-cell counts and diversity were largely derived from T cells produced anew. Expanded graft clones, several hundred of them, were reportedly the source of alpha-beta T cells about two months after transplant.

J gave up 0 bases and V 8 bases, and 2 bases lay outside the gene matches. The CDR3 is 14 residues long. CDR1 is SEHNR, CDR2 FQNEAQ, per germline (reference sequence). This clonotype was picked up many times. Its target is not known. Researchers prepared the TCRbeta library using unique molecular identifiers, the study reports. Each CDR3 protein gets one entry after TCRdb re-called the PCR reads with MiXCR. The sample yields roughly 490,000 distinct CDR3 sequences, about an eighth seen once. This TCR came from a female patient aged 2-9 years who had a stem cell transplant for aplastic anemia, so the T cells may come from the graft donor. The rearrangement uses TRBV7-9 and TRBJ1-4, with TRBD1 matching 8 bases. The sequencing here drew on PBMCs, mostly from graft donor cells, taken 180 days after TCRalphabeta/CD19-depleted stem cell transplant. The CDR3 sequence is CASLGQATNEKLFF. The CDR3, as DNA: TGTGCCAGCTTGGGACAGGCAACTAATGAAAAACTGTTTTTT.